The clone carrying this TCR beta chain is a singleton in its sample. The antigen remains unidentified. Germline trimming cut 0 bases from V and 0 bases from J; bases unmatched to any gene: 7. Germline-derived CDR1 and CDR2 are SGHRS and YFSETQ. The CDR3 contains 17 residues. Amplification used 60 Vbeta primers and 13 Jbeta primers. Measured with immunoSEQ multiplex PCR; TCRdb has only the in-frame clones, and not every one. The sample contains about 130,000 clones, 70% to 80% of which appear only once. These data belong to a study of cytomegalovirus exposure and HLA in healthy donors. Study results and caveats: Specific recognition of CMV antigens was confirmed in vitro for a few chains (all CMV-associated).

The receptor was derived from a middle-aged man in good health and CMV-seronegative. The chain joins TRBV5-1 to TRBJ2-7, with 9 bases aligning to TRBD2. What was sequenced was PBMCs. The CDR3: CASSLDGAGGVSYEQYF. In DNA, the CDR3 is TGCGCCAGCAGCTTGGATGGAGCGGGGGGCGTCTCCTACGAGCAGTACTTC.